This T cell receptor beta chain was recovered during a study of PD-L1 blockade in urothelial cancer. Germline V gene sequence: CDR1 ENHRY, CDR2 SYGVKD. There are 15 residues in the CDR3. Trimming took 0 bases from V and 5 from J, leaving 10 bases between them. Spiking of synthetic TCR analog templates was performed in each PCR. Assay: immunoSEQ multiplex PCR; the TCRdb copy retains only in-frame clones and omits some. The profile shows 53,000 or so clones, more than 75% of them singletons. The sequence derives from a man in his fifties or sixties with urothelial cancer. The V call is TRBV10-3, the J call TRBJ1-4; D not resolved. Specimen: PBMCs, collected around atezolizumab (anti-PD-L1) treatment. DNA of the CDR3: TGTGCCATCAGTGAGTCAGGTAGCTTGAATGAAAAACTGTTTTTT. Amino acids: CAISESGSLNEKLFF.